These T cell receptor beta chains were read from a single sample in a study of radiotherapy plus CTLA-4 blockade in lung cancer. Profiling relied on immunoSEQ multiplex PCR, and the TCRdb table lists in-frame clones only, not all of them. The sample lists about 45,000 clones, approximately 73% seen once, with roughly 3.5% in the top ten. The specimen was peripheral blood, collected from a patient treated with radiotherapy plus ipilimumab. The receptors stem from a human donor with non-small cell lung cancer who had a complete response to radiotherapy plus ipilimumab. CDR3s include the opening cysteine and the closing phenylalanine or tryptophan. A D gene is named only where the DNA matches it firmly. The size of a clone is reported for some rows only, either as once, few or many, or as a class for expanded clones.

v_gene	abundance	d_gene	j_gene	len	CDR3aa	CDR3nt
TRBV18	few	.	TRBJ2-2	13	CASSPEDGGELFF	TGTGCCAGCTCACCGGAGGACGGCGGGGAGCTGTTTTTT
TRBV23-1	few	TRBD1	TRBJ1-5	18	CASSPTSWDRGSNQPQHF	TGCGCCAGCAGTCCGACTTCGTGGGACAGGGGGAGCAATCAGCCCCAGCATTTT
TRBV19	medium-sized	.	TRBJ1-1	12	CASSQGGGEAFF	TGTGCCAGTAGCCAGGGAGGGGGTGAAGCTTTCTTT
TRBV28	.	.	TRBJ1-1	14	CASSSPGRATEAFF	TGTGCCAGCAGCTCCCCAGGGAGGGCCACTGAAGCTTTCTTT
TRBV7-2	.	.	TRBJ2-7	15	CASSLGQRSSYEQYF	TGTGCCAGCAGCTTAGGGCAGAGGAGCTCCTACGAGCAGTACTTC
TRBV28	few	TRBD2	TRBJ2-7	16	CASSPRGLAGPYEQYF	TGTGCCAGCAGTCCCCGGGGACTAGCGGGACCCTACGAGCAGTACTTC
TRBV6-5	.	.	TRBJ1-4	13	CASRGPGQEKLFF	TGTGCCAGCAGAGGACCAGGACAGGAAAAACTGTTTTTT
TRBV1	.	.	TRBJ1-2	14	CTSSQDPPPGGYTF	TGCACCAGCAGCCAAGATCCGCCACCAGGGGGCTACACCTTC
TRBV7-2	.	TRBD1	TRBJ2-3	14	CASSIRQGSDTQYF	TGTGCCAGCAGCATACGACAGGGTTCAGATACGCAGTATTTT
TRBV10-3	.	TRBD2	TRBJ2-7	15	CAISSSSGRAGEQYF	TGTGCCATCAGTTCTTCTAGCGGGAGGGCAGGGGAGCAGTACTTC
TRBV6-1	.	.	TRBJ1-2	17	CASSEYGQGGVNYGYTF	TGTGCCAGCAGTGAATATGGGCAGGGTGGAGTGAACTATGGCTACACCTTC
TRBV10-1	few	.	TRBJ2-7	14	CASSESTAGYEQYF	TGCGCCAGCAGTGAGTCGACAGCCGGATACGAGCAGTACTTC
TRBV18	few	TRBD1	TRBJ1-1	16	CASSPDADRGGSEAFF	TGTGCCAGCTCACCCGATGCCGACAGGGGAGGCTCTGAAGCTTTCTTT
TRBV5-1	medium-sized	.	TRBJ2-7	14	CASTTGGGSGEQYF	TGCGCCAGCACGACAGGTGGGGGATCTGGCGAGCAGTACTTC
TRBV28	.	.	TRBJ2-3	15	CASIPRDSFTDTQYF	TGTGCCAGCATCCCTCGGGACTCTTTCACAGATACGCAGTATTTT
TRBV6-4	few	.	TRBJ2-2	14	CASRTSRGGGELFF	TGTGCCAGCAGAACAAGCCGGGGTGGCGGGGAGCTGTTTTTT
TRBV5-1	once	TRBD2	TRBJ2-5	16	CASTSGGAGFGETQYF	TGCGCCAGCACTAGCGGGGGGGCCGGGTTCGGGGAGACCCAGTACTTC
TRBV2	once	TRBD2	TRBJ2-3	16	CASSVGGAGGTDTQYF	TGTGCCAGCAGTGTAGGTGGCGCGGGGGGCACAGATACGCAGTATTTT
TRBV6-1	.	.	TRBJ2-5	15	CASSEYRRVQETQYF	TGTGCCAGCAGTGAATATCGGAGAGTCCAAGAGACCCAGTACTTC
TRBV6-6	.	TRBD2	TRBJ2-7	14	CASSLLAGIHEQYF	TGTGCCAGCAGTTTACTAGCGGGAATTCACGAGCAGTACTTC
TRBV4-1	few	TRBD1	TRBJ2-7	14	CASSQQTGSYEQYF	TGCGCCAGCAGCCAACAGACAGGGAGCTACGAGCAGTACTTC
TRBV28	.	.	TRBJ1-2	12	CASSRVQYGYTF	TGTGCCAGCAGCCGGGTCCAGTATGGCTACACCTTC
TRBV2	.	TRBD2	TRBJ2-1	15	CASRPGLAGAYTQFF	TGTGCCAGCAGACCGGGACTAGCGGGAGCCTACACCCAGTTCTTC
TRBV10-2	.	TRBD1	TRBJ2-3	16	CASSEVFRGQGDTQYF	TGCGCCAGCAGTGAGGTTTTCAGGGGGCAGGGAGATACGCAGTATTTT
TRBV4-3	few	TRBD1	TRBJ1-4	16	CASSHAGTGKREKLFF	TGCGCCAGCAGCCACGCCGGGACAGGGAAACGGGAAAAACTGTTTTTT
TRBV6-6	.	TRBD2	TRBJ2-1	16	CASRTGLAGMDNEQFF	TGTGCCAGCAGAACCGGACTAGCGGGGATGGATAATGAGCAGTTCTTC
TRBV5-4	.	TRBD1	TRBJ1-1	14	CASSLRQGNTEAFF	TGTGCCAGCAGCTTGCGACAGGGGAACACTGAAGCTTTCTTT
TRBV14	.	.	TRBJ2-5	14	CASSSDRIARTQYF	TGTGCCAGCAGCTCCGACAGGATTGCAAGGACCCAGTACTTC
TRBV19	few	TRBD2	TRBJ2-3	13	CASRLAGTDTQYF	TGTGCCAGTCGACTAGCGGGCACAGATACGCAGTATTTT
TRBV4-3	once	.	TRBJ1-4	15	CASSQDGDVNEKLFF	TGCGCCAGCAGCCAAGATGGAGATGTCAATGAAAAACTGTTTTTT
TRBV10-3	.	.	TRBJ2-1	13	CAISVGGDNEQFF	TGTGCCATCAGTGTTGGAGGGGACAATGAGCAGTTCTTC
TRBV5-1	.	.	TRBJ1-2	14	CASSLGVSNYGYTF	TGCGCCAGCAGTCTTGGAGTATCCAACTATGGCTACACCTTC
TRBV9	.	TRBD2	TRBJ2-5	18	CASSASLAGGPSAETQYF	TGTGCCAGCAGCGCGTCTCTAGCGGGAGGGCCCTCTGCAGAGACCCAGTACTTC
TRBV11-2	.	TRBD1	TRBJ2-2	14	CASSLTGGGGELFF	TGTGCCAGCAGTTTGACAGGGGGCGGCGGGGAGCTGTTTTTT
TRBV5-6	.	TRBD1	TRBJ1-2	16	CASSWEWDRAFYGYTF	TGTGCCAGCAGCTGGGAATGGGACAGGGCCTTCTATGGCTACACCTTC
TRBV28	.	.	TRBJ2-5	13	CATRPQVQETQYF	TGTGCGACCCGGCCGCAGGTTCAAGAGACCCAGTACTTC
TRBV19	.	TRBD1	TRBJ2-5	14	CASSTSDRVETQYF	TGTGCCAGTAGTACGTCGGACAGGGTGGAGACCCAGTACTTC
TRBV6-6	.	.	TRBJ2-4	14	CASSNRESKNIQYF	TGTGCCAGCAGTAACAGGGAGTCGAAAAACATTCAGTACTTC
TRBV6-1	few	.	TRBJ1-5	16	CASSEEGGLSNQPQHF	TGTGCCAGCAGTGAAGAGGGGGGGTTGAGCAATCAGCCCCAGCATTTT
TRBV28	.	.	TRBJ2-7	17	CASSFAPVLWSSYEQYF	TGTGCCAGCAGTTTTGCCCCCGTCCTCTGGAGCTCCTACGAGCAGTACTTC
TRBV29-1	.	TRBD1	TRBJ1-2	13	CSVEYRGNYGYTF	TGCAGCGTTGAATACAGGGGGAACTATGGCTACACCTTC
TRBV28	.	.	TRBJ1-1	18	CASSLWLSGVGANAEAFF	TGTGCCAGCAGTTTATGGTTGTCCGGGGTAGGCGCGAACGCTGAAGCTTTCTTT
TRBV23-1	.	TRBD1	TRBJ1-2	16	CASSQSVTANRGGYTF	TGCGCCAGCAGTCAATCGGTTACAGCTAACAGGGGAGGCTACACCTTC
TRBV7-6	.	TRBD1	TRBJ1-2	15	CASSPLTGVQYGYTF	TGTGCCAGCAGCCCCTTGACAGGGGTACAGTATGGCTACACCTTC
TRBV6-5	.	.	TRBJ2-1	15	CASSYPGTNNNEQFF	TGTGCCAGCAGTTATCCGGGGACAAACAACAATGAGCAGTTCTTC
TRBV5-8	.	.	TRBJ1-5	16	CASSGAGATGNQPQHF	TGTGCCAGCAGCGGGGCTGGGGCCACCGGTAATCAGCCCCAGCATTTT
TRBV5-1	.	TRBD2	TRBJ2-1	16	CASSLGGGSSYNEQFF	TGCGCCAGCAGTCTGGGAGGCGGGAGTTCCTACAATGAGCAGTTCTTC
TRBV19	.	TRBD1	TRBJ2-7	14	CASSTPGQTYEQYF	TGTGCCAGTAGTACCCCGGGACAGACCTACGAGCAGTACTTC
TRBV5-1	.	.	TRBJ2-5	12	CASSHPGETQYF	TGCGCCAGCAGCCACCCCGGGGAGACCCAGTACTTC
TRBV7-2	few	TRBD2	TRBJ2-3	16	CASSPRTSGGTDTQYF	TGTGCCAGCAGCCCGCGGACTAGCGGGGGTACAGATACGCAGTATTTT
TRBV6-1	.	.	TRBJ1-4	15	CASSENRAVNEKLFF	TGTGCCAGCAGTGAAAACAGGGCAGTTAATGAAAAACTGTTTTTT
TRBV28	.	TRBD1	TRBJ2-7	15	CASSWAGQGANEQYF	TGTGCCAGCAGTTGGGCGGGACAGGGGGCCAACGAGCAGTACTTC